The next 19 T cell receptor beta chains were all read from a single sample in a study of shared clonotypes between healthy human individuals. The protocol was immunoSEQ multiplex PCR, while the TCRdb copy is restricted to in-frame clones and leaves out a portion. In the table there are about 1.1 million clones, roughly 80% of which are singletons. The sequenced material came from memory CD4+ T cells from PBMCs. Subset reported: CD45RA-negative fraction. Every receptor here comes from a man younger than 30 in good health. Some clones in this sample may be carry-over from other donors' samples.

This rearrangement joins TRBV7-7 to TRBJ2-1, with D perhaps assigned TRBD1 or TRBD2 (5 bases each). The V end was cut by 4 bases, the J end by 5 bases, with 9 bases between. CDR1 is SSHAT and CDR2 is FNYEAQ in the germline V gene (reference sequence). CDR3 length equals 13 residues. The CDR3 region has the DNA TGTGCCAGCAGCTCAGGGACGGACAATGAGCAGTTCTTC. It yields the protein CASSSGTDNEQFF.

Comments on this clone: The likely explanation is a read error, given a far larger clone one base away. Within the sample, other DNA sequences also encode this same CDR3. This rearrangement joins TRBV6-5 to TRBJ1-1; 7 bases fit TRBD1. Germline V gene lookup returns CDR1 MNHEY and CDR2 SVGAGI. V lost 6 bases, J lost 1 base, and 2 bases stayed unmatched. The CDR3 sequence is 13 residues long. CDR3 in amino acids: CASSRQGNTEAFF. The CDR3 coding sequence is TGTGCCAGCAGCCGACAGGGGAACACTGAAGCTTTCTTT.

Comment on this clone: Distinct nucleotide sequences in the sample also encode this CDR3. The J gene is TRBJ2-2, the V gene TRBV28; tentative D call: TRBD2 (6 bases). Trimming pared 2 bases from V and 4 bases from J, leaving 8 bases between. This CDR3 contains 14 residues. CDR1 MDHEN and CDR2 SYDVKM come from the germline V gene. The CDR3 protein is CASSLGGSTGELFF. CDR3 sequence (DNA): TGTGCCAGCAGTTTAGGGGGGAGCACCGGGGAGCTGTTTTTT. Combining the CDR3 with reference TRBV28 and TRBJ2-2 gives the whole variable domain DVKVTQSSRYLVKRTGEKVFLECVQDMDHENMFWYRQDPGLGLRLIYFSYDVKMKEKGDIPEGYSVSREKKERFSLILESASTNQTSMYLCASSLGGSTGELFFGEGSRLTVL.

Turning to this clone: The same CDR3 also results from other DNA sequences found in this sample. This chain connects TRBV20-1 to TRBJ1-2; D is unresolved. CDR1 and CDR2 (germline): DFQATT, SNEGSKA (reference sequence). The CDR3 sequence is 11 residues long. Trimming left V 3 bases short and J 5 bases short, with 7 bases between. The CDR3 sequence is CSARGGYGYTF. The CDR3 DNA is TGCAGTGCTAGGGGTGGTTATGGCTACACCTTC.

The V gene is TRBV14, the J gene TRBJ1-2; 9 bases align to TRBD1. Germline trimming cut 0 bases from V and 8 bases from J; bases unmatched to any gene: 10. Germline values: CDR1 SGHDN, CDR2 FVKESK. CDR3 length: 16 amino acids. DNA for the CDR3: TGTGCCAGCAGCCAAGATATTCGGACAGGGGTAATAGGCTACACCTTC. This encodes CASSQDIRTGVIGYTF.

CDR3 loop: CASRLFAGTGELFF. The CDR3 bases are TGTGCCAGCAGGCTCTTTGCAGGGACCGGGGAGCTGTTTTTT. J is TRBJ2-2 and V is TRBV6-4; D perhaps matches TRBD1 (5 bases). Per the germline V gene, CDR1 is MRHNA and CDR2 is SNTAGT. The CDR3 consists of 14 residues. V gave up 6 bases and J gave up 5 bases, with 13 bases separating them.

The chain joins TRBV2 to TRBJ2-7; 7 bases align to TRBD1. CDR1 and CDR2 from the germline V gene are SNHLY and FYNNEI. The J segment lost 3 bases and the V segment lost 8 bases, leaving 10 bases of the junction unmatched. The length of the CDR3 is 14 residues. The CDR3 nucleotides read TGTGCCAGCGCTGGTACAGGGGTTTTCTACGAGCAGTACTTC. It codes for CASAGTGVFYEQYF.

Concerning this clone: One end of the junction is discordant with germline, which a read error may explain. CDR3 sequence reads: CASSYSIDRSSSEQYF. The CDR3 DNA follows: TGTGCCAGCAGTTACTCGATCGACAGAAGCTCCTCCGAGCAGTACTTC. The chain combines TRBV6-5 with TRBJ2-7; perhaps TRBD1 as D (5 bases). CDR3 length: 16 residues. Looked up from germline, CDR1 is MNHEY and CDR2 is SVGAGI.

V is TRBV2 and J is TRBJ1-5; 9 positions match TRBD1. V lost 8 bases and J lost 5; bases outside the gene matches: 10. The CDR3 has 15 residues. Per the germline V gene, CDR1 is SNHLY and CDR2 is FYNNEI. The CDR3 is CASGGQGTPDQPQHF. The CDR3 DNA reads TGTGCCAGCGGGGGACAGGGAACCCCGGATCAGCCCCAGCATTTT.

This clone was picked up one time. The V gene is TRBV5-1, the J gene TRBJ1-4; D gene unclear. Germline V lookup: CDR1 SGHRS, CDR2 YFSETQ. This CDR3 has 12 residues. The V end lost 7 bases, the J end lost 8 bases, and 12 bases lay between the germline ends. Here the CDR3 reads CASGRTGEKLFF. CDR3 sequence (DNA): TGCGCCAGCGGACGGACGGGGGAAAAACTGTTTTTT. Supplemented by reference TRBV5-1 and TRBJ1-4, the full variable domain reads KAGVTQTPRYLIKTRGQQVTLSCSPISGHRSVSWYQQTPGQGLQFLFEYFSETQRNKGNFPGRFSGRQFSNSRSEMNVSTLELGDSALYLCASGRTGEKLFFGSGTQLSVL.

V and J are TRBV5-1 and TRBJ2-5; D is unclear. The V end lost 6 bases, the J end lost 3 bases, and 15 bases lay between the germline ends. From germline, CDR1 is SGHRS and CDR2 YFSETQ. The CDR3 is 14 amino acids. The CDR3 loop reads CASTVTASEETQYF. CDR3 bases: TGCGCCAGCACCGTCACGGCCAGCGAAGAGACCCAGTACTTC.

The chain uses TRBV2 and TRBJ2-5; 11 bases agree with TRBD2. The V and J ends lost 4 bases and 4 bases, in that order; junction bases with no gene match: 8. The germline V gene encodes CDR1 SNHLY and CDR2 FYNNEI. The CDR3 loop spans 16 amino acids. CDR3 sequence (DNA): TGTGCCAGCAGTGCGGGCCTAGCGGGAGGAGCAGAGACCCAGTACTTC. Its protein is CASSAGLAGGAETQYF.

The chain combines TRBV2 with TRBJ2-7; tentatively, D is TRBD1 (9 bases). The V end was cut by 5 bases, the J end by 9 bases, with 38 bases between. This CDR3 is built from 20 residues. The germline V gene encodes CDR1 SNHLY and CDR2 FYNNEI. In nucleotides, the CDR3 is TGTGCCAGCAGTCGGCCGGGACAGGGCTTGACTAGCGCCCAAAGGATAGGGCAGTACTTC. Translating it yields CASSRPGQGLTSAQRIGQYF. The full variable domain, in which reference TRBV2 and TRBJ2-7 provide the parts outside the CDR3, is EPEVTQTPSHQVTQMGQEVILRCVPISNHLYFYWYRQILGQKVEFLVSFYNNEISEKSEIFDDQFSVERPDGSNFTLKIRSTKLEDSAMYFCASSRPGQGLTSAQRIGQYFGPGTRLTVT.

This chain links TRBV5-6 with TRBJ2-5; the D call may be TRBD1 or TRBD2 (6 bases each). CDR3 length: 16 amino acids. The V and J ends lost 3 bases and 6 bases respectively, with 21 bases between them. CDR1 is SGHDT, CDR2 YYEEEE, per germline. The CDR3: CASSWPGQSGGQTQYF. CDR3 nucleotides: TGTGCCAGCAGCTGGCCAGGACAGTCTGGGGGGCAGACCCAGTACTTC.

This rearrangement joins TRBV5-6 to TRBJ2-5; no clear D gene. The J call may be mistaken, given a closer DNA end match to TRBJ2-7. The CDR3 has 13 residues. Germline assignment: CDR1 SGHDT and CDR2 YYEEEE. The DNA for the CDR3 is TGTGCCAGCAGCTCTTTATCCCGGTACGAGCAGTACTTC. It encodes CASSSLSRYEQYF.

J is TRBJ2-3 and V is TRBV5-1; TRBD1 might be the D (6 bases). This CDR3 is 14 amino acids long. CDR1 and CDR2 (germline): SGHRS, YFSETQ. V lost 1 base to trimming and J lost 4 bases, with 10 bases between them. CDR3 coding DNA: TGCGCCAGCAGCTTGAATCCAGGGGCAGATACGCAGTATTTT. Its translation: CASSLNPGADTQYF.

This rearrangement joins TRBV5-1 to TRBJ2-7; the match to TRBD2 covers 12 bases. V lost 2 bases, J lost 0 bases, and 3 bases stayed unmatched. The CDR3 has 16 residues. Per the germline V gene, CDR1 is SGHRS and CDR2 is YFSETQ. The chain's CDR3 is CASSFLTSGSSYEQYF. Here the CDR3 DNA reads TGCGCCAGCAGCTTCTTGACTAGCGGGAGCTCCTACGAGCAGTACTTC. Full variable domain (remainder filled in from reference TRBV5-1 and TRBJ2-7): KAGVTQTPRYLIKTRGQQVTLSCSPISGHRSVSWYQQTPGQGLQFLFEYFSETQRNKGNFPGRFSGRQFSNSRSEMNVSTLELGDSALYLCASSFLTSGSSYEQYFGPGTRLTVT.

The chain carries TRBV5-1 and TRBJ2-7; D may correspond to TRBD1 or TRBD2 (5 bases each). V was shortened by 4 bases and J by 6 bases, with 14 bases between the two germline ends. This CDR3 region has 13 residues. The germline CDR1 and CDR2 sequences are SGHRS and YFSETQ. The DNA of the CDR3 is TGCGCCAGCAGCCTGACTTCTGGGACCGAGCAGTACTTC. Residues: CASSLTSGTEQYF. The variable domain in full, with the rest retrieved from reference TRBV5-1 and TRBJ2-7, is KAGVTQTPRYLIKTRGQQVTLSCSPISGHRSVSWYQQTPGQGLQFLFEYFSETQRNKGNFPGRFSGRQFSNSRSEMNVSTLELGDSALYLCASSLTSGTEQYFGPGTRLTVT.

Notes on this clone: Lacking the conserved final phenylalanine or tryptophan, this CDR3 likely reflects a read error. The gene calls are TRBV27 and TRBJ2-7, with D perhaps matching TRBD2 (6 bases). The ends were cut back, 10 bases at V and 6 bases at J, with 19 bases in the middle. This CDR3 is built from 13 residues. CDR1 is MNHEY and CDR2 is SMNVEV in the germline V gene (reference sequence). In DNA, the CDR3 is TGTGCCACAGGGATTGGGGGGTCTCTCGAGCAGTACCTC. Amino acids: CATGIGGSLEQYL.